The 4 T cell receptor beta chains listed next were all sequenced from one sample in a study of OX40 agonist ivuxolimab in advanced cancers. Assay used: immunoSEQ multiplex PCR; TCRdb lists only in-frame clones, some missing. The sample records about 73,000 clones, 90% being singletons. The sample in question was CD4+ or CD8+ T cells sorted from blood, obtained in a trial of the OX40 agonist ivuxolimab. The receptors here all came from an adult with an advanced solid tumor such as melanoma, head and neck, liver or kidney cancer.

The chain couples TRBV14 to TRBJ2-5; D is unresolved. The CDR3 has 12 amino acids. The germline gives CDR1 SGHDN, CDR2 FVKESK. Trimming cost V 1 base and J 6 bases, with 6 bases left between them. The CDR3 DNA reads TGTGCCAGCAGCCAAGGCCCCCAGACCCAGTACTTC. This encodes CASSQGPQTQYF.

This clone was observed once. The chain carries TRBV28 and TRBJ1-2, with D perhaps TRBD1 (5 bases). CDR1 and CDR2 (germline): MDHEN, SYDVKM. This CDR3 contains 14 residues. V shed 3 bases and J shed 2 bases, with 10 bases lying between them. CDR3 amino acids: CASSLVWGNYGYTF. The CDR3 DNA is TGTGCCAGCAGTTTGGTATGGGGGAACTATGGCTACACCTTC.

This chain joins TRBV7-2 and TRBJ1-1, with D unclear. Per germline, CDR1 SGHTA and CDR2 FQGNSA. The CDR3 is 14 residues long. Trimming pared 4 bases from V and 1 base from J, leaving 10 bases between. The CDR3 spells CASSSTAANTEAFF. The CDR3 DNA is TGTGCCAGCAGCTCTACAGCTGCGAACACTGAAGCTTTCTTT.

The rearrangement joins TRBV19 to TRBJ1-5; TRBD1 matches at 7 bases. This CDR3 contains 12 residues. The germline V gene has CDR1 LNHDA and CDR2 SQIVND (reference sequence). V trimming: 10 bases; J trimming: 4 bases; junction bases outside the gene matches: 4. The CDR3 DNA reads TGTGCCACACAACAGGGGAATCAGCCCCAGCATTTT. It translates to CATQQGNQPQHF.